What follows describes a single T cell receptor (beta chain). This sample stems from a study of blood T cell repertoires in COVID-19. In the authors' workflow: Researchers report that nucleated cell counts were estimated from reference gene primer amplification. Profiling relied on immunoSEQ multiplex PCR, and the TCRdb table lists in-frame clones only, not all of them. V, J and clone size are those of that table, while D and trimming were read from the DNA. The sample carries approximately 350,000 clones, around 90% recorded once. Unmatched junction bases numbered 5, after V lost 5 bases and J lost 7 bases. From germline, CDR1 is SGHNT and CDR2 YENEEA. The CDR3 has 13 residues.

This clonotype was obtained from a woman between 18 and 29 years old who had recovered from COVID-19. Sequencing was performed on peripheral blood. The chain uses TRBV11-3 and TRBJ1-2, with 9 bases identical to TRBD1. Here the CDR3 DNA reads TGTGCCAGCAGCCCCGGGACAGGGTTTGGCTACACCTTC. This sequence encodes CASSPGTGFGYTF.